The 23 T cell receptor beta chains given below trace back to one sample, sequenced in a study of regulatory T cells in long-lasting Graves disease. Time point indicated: newly diagnosed GD, antithyroid drugs for less than 3 months. Preparation of the TCR library used RNA extracted from PBMCs. The authors built TCR beta libraries using iRepertoire HTBI primers and Arm-PCR of CDR3 regions. Each CDR3 protein gets one entry after TCRdb re-called the multiplex PCR reads with MiXCR. The sample holds a few hundred thousand distinct CDR3 sequences, about 15% seen once. These data also featured in a second study, about T cells in Graves' hyperthyroidism and ophthalmopathy.

This specimen consisted of peripheral blood mononuclear cells (PBMCs), obtained at new diagnosis, from a patient treated with antithyroid drugs. Receptors were obtained from a woman aged 40 to 50 with Graves disease.

The rearrangement joins TRBV2 to TRBJ1-1; D is possibly TRBD1 (6 bases). The V gene lost 3 bases and the J gene lost 3 bases, with 20 bases spanning the gap. The CDR3 contains 17 residues. In germline, CDR1 is SNHLY, CDR2 FYNNEI. The CDR3 spells CASSDASQVGADTEAFF. CDR3 nucleotide sequence: TGTGCCAGCAGTGACGCCTCTCAGGTGGGGGCGGACACTGAAGCTTTCTTT. Complete variable domain (other parts from reference TRBV2 and TRBJ1-1): EPEVTQTPSHQVTQMGQEVILRCVPISNHLYFYWYRQILGQKVEFLVSFYNNEISEKSEIFDDQFSVERPDGSNFTLKIRSTKLEDSAMYFCASSDASQVGADTEAFFGQGTRLTVV.

The gene calls are TRBV28 and TRBJ2-1; D may be TRBD1 (5 bases). The CDR3 has 12 amino acids. Germline CDR1 MDHEN, CDR2 SYDVKM. V gave up 8 bases and J gave up 5 bases, with 10 bases separating them. This CDR3 reads CASCRQNNEQFF. CDR3 DNA: TGTGCCAGCTGTAGACAGAACAATGAGCAGTTCTTC.

The rearrangement links TRBV7-8 to TRBJ2-1; 9 bases align to TRBD1. V lost 1 base to trimming and J lost 6 bases; unmatched junction nucleotides: 4. The CDR3 covers 15 residues. Germline V gene data show CDR1 as SGHVS and CDR2 as FQNEAQ. The CDR3 spells CASSLEGTGFNEQFF. The CDR3, as DNA: TGTGCCAGCAGCTTAGAAGGGACAGGGTTCAATGAGCAGTTCTTC.

This clonotype has a count of ten or more. The chain uses TRBV5-6 and TRBJ2-1; D is ambiguous. The CDR3 is 13 amino acids. Germline lookup yields CDR1 SGHDT and CDR2 YYEEEE. The V end was cut by 4 bases, the J end by 5 bases, with 10 bases between. The CDR3 nucleotides read TGTGCCAGCAGCATTGATGTTGACAATGAGCAGTTCTTC. Translated: CASSIDVDNEQFF.

The V gene is TRBV28, the J gene TRBJ2-7; 11 bases are shared with TRBD2. Germline-derived CDR1 and CDR2 are MDHEN and SYDVKM. The V segment lost 6 bases and the J segment 6 bases; nucleotides outside the gene matches: 10. This CDR3 has 15 amino acids. CDR3 amino acids: CASRSLLAGVSEQYF. CDR3 coding DNA: TGTGCCAGCAGATCCCTACTAGCGGGAGTGAGCGAGCAGTACTTC. Together with reference TRBV28 and TRBJ2-7, the CDR3 gives the full variable domain: DVKVTQSSRYLVKRTGEKVFLECVQDMDHENMFWYRQDPGLGLRLIYFSYDVKMKEKGDIPEGYSVSREKKERFSLILESASTNQTSMYLCASRSLLAGVSEQYFGPGTRLTVT.

This clonotype was observed many times. V and J are TRBV11-1 and TRBJ1-6; weak D call: TRBD1 (5 bases). The CDR3 is 13 residues long. CDR1 and CDR2 from the germline V gene are SGHAT and FQDESV (reference sequence). The V gene lost 1 base and the J gene lost 9 bases, with 7 bases spanning the gap. Written as DNA, the CDR3 is TGTGCCAGCAGCTTAGAGGGGCGTTCACCCCTCCACTTT. This translates into CASSLEGRSPLHF.

V and J are TRBV20-1 and TRBJ1-2, with TRBD1 as a possible D gene (5 bases). Germline lookup yields CDR1 DFQATT and CDR2 SNEGSKA (reference sequence). The germline V and J ends were trimmed by 4 bases and 0 bases, with 12 bases remaining between them. CDR3 size: 14 residues. CDR3 residues: CSAKIQGANYGYTF. The DNA for the CDR3 is TGCAGTGCTAAAATTCAGGGAGCTAACTATGGCTACACCTTC.

There are many counts of this clonotype. J is TRBJ2-7 and V is TRBV27; the match to TRBD1 covers 7 bases. The CDR3 extends over 14 amino acids. The J segment lost 3 bases and the V segment lost 8 bases, leaving 10 bases of the junction unmatched. Germline V gene lookup returns CDR1 MNHEY and CDR2 SMNVEV (reference sequence). DNA of the CDR3: TGTGCCAGCGCCGACCTGGGACAGAACTACGAGCAGTACTTC. It codes for CASADLGQNYEQYF.

This clonotype was found many times. The chain couples TRBV27 to TRBJ1-1, with D unresolved. Trimming took off 2 bases at V and 0 bases at J, with 7 bases between the two ends. Germline values: CDR1 MNHEY, CDR2 SMNVEV (reference sequence). CDR3 length: 14 amino acids. The DNA of the CDR3 is TGTGCCAGCAGTTTAAGTGGGCTGAACACTGAAGCTTTCTTT. It specifies CASSLSGLNTEAFF.

The J gene is TRBJ2-7, the V gene TRBV4-1; D uncertain. The length of the CDR3 is 14 residues. Per germline, CDR1 MGHRA and CDR2 YSYEKL. Trimming stripped 4 bases from V and 7 bases from J, with 17 bases between. Here the CDR3 reads CASSPGGSKWEQYF. As DNA, the CDR3 is TGCGCCAGCAGCCCGGGCGGAAGCAAGTGGGAGCAGTACTTC.

This clonotype showed up many times. V is TRBV12-3 or TRBV12-4 and J is TRBJ1-1; tentative D call: TRBD1 (6 bases). With 1 base removed from V and 6 bases from J, the gap between germline ends came to 9 bases. This CDR3 comprises 13 residues. The DNA of the CDR3 is TGTGCCAGCAGTTTAGTGGGGACATCTGAAGCTTTCTTT. This codes for CASSLVGTSEAFF.

This clonotype was recorded a few times. The genes are TRBV3-1 and TRBJ2-7, with 7 bases aligning to TRBD2. After removal of 3 bases from V and 5 bases from J, the junction contained 7 bases not matched to a gene. From germline, CDR1 is LGHDT and CDR2 YNNKEL (reference sequence). CDR3 length equals 14 residues. In DNA form, the CDR3 reads TGTGCCAGCAGCCAGGCCGGGGGGTCCCACGAGCAGTACTTC. Its protein is CASSQAGGSHEQYF.

There are many counts of this clonotype. The rearrangement links TRBV28 to TRBJ2-3; D possibly corresponds to TRBD1 (9 bases). This CDR3 has 19 residues. CDR1 is MDHEN and CDR2 is SYDVKM in the germline V gene. V was shortened by 4 bases and J by 2 bases, with 25 bases between the two germline ends. The CDR3 spells CASSSVTGGDRDTTDTQYF. CDR3 bases: TGTGCCAGCAGTTCCGTTACGGGGGGGGACAGGGACACCACAGATACGCAGTATTTT.

The V gene is TRBV20-1, the J gene TRBJ2-5; TRBD2 agrees at 10 bases. The CDR3 is made up of 16 amino acids. V lost 0 bases, J lost 4 bases, and 8 bases stayed unmatched. Germline loops: CDR1 DFQATT, CDR2 SNEGSKA (reference sequence). Here the CDR3 reads CSAREVAGGDGETQYF. CDR3 coding DNA: TGCAGTGCTAGAGAGGTAGCGGGAGGAGATGGAGAGACCCAGTACTTC.

This clonotype was recorded a few times. The CDR3 sequence: CSARWGGDTEAFF. In DNA form, the CDR3 reads TGCAGTGCTAGATGGGGCGGGGACACTGAAGCTTTCTTT. V is TRBV20-1 and J is TRBJ1-1; tentative D call: TRBD1 (5 bases). This CDR3 has 13 amino acids. Trimming took off 2 bases at V and 3 bases at J, with 10 bases between the two ends. Germline V gene data show CDR1 as DFQATT and CDR2 as SNEGSKA (reference sequence).

This chain joins TRBV7-9 and TRBJ2-7; maybe TRBD1 (5 bases). The length of the CDR3 is 13 residues. Germline CDR1 is SEHNR and CDR2 is FQNEAQ (reference sequence). With 3 bases removed from V and 7 bases from J, the gap between germline ends came to 13 bases. The CDR3 DNA follows: TGTGCCAGCAGCTTCGGGCCGGACAAAGAGCAGTACTTC. Its translation: CASSFGPDKEQYF.

Worth noting for this clonotype: This may stem from a read error, because a much larger clone lies one nucleotide away. The chain joins TRBV20-1 to TRBJ2-7; 7 nucleotides line up with TRBD1. The CDR3 contains 14 residues. Germline lookup yields CDR1 DFQATT and CDR2 SNEGSKA (reference sequence). The junction had 4 bases not matched to a gene; V was cut back by 2 bases and J by 0 bases. CDR3 nucleotides: TGCAGTGCTAGAAGACAGGGTCGCTCCTACGAGCAGTACTTC. Translation: CSARRQGRSYEQYF.

This clonotype was seen repeatedly, ten times or more. The chain links TRBV2 to TRBJ2-7, with 7 bases matching TRBD1. The CDR3 totals 13 residues. V was clipped by 6 bases and J by 4 bases; unmatched bases: 6. From germline, CDR1 is SNHLY and CDR2 FYNNEI. CDR3 sequence: CASSKDRLYEQYF. CDR3 nucleotides: TGTGCCAGCAGCAAGGACAGGTTATACGAGCAGTACTTC.

This clonotype was seen many times. The V call is TRBV20-1, the J call TRBJ2-7, with 11 bases fitting TRBD2. The V and J ends lost 6 bases and 3 bases, in that order; junction bases with no gene match: 7. The germline V gene encodes CDR1 DFQATT and CDR2 SNEGSKA (reference sequence). The CDR3 contains 14 residues. This CDR3 is CSAAPSGRYYEQYF. In DNA, the CDR3 is TGCAGTGCGGCCCCTAGCGGGAGGTACTACGAGCAGTACTTC.

This clonotype occurred many times. V gene TRBV2 combines with J gene TRBJ1-2; 10 bases are a match to TRBD1. This CDR3 spans 15 amino acids. V gave up 5 bases and J gave up 7 bases; unmatched junction bases: 10. CDR1 and CDR2 from the germline V gene are SNHLY and FYNNEI. This CDR3 is CASSLRDRGTSGYTF. DNA for the CDR3: TGTGCCAGCAGTCTCCGGGACAGGGGAACTTCTGGCTACACCTTC. Variable domain in full (rest from reference TRBV2 and TRBJ1-2): EPEVTQTPSHQVTQMGQEVILRCVPISNHLYFYWYRQILGQKVEFLVSFYNNEISEKSEIFDDQFSVERPDGSNFTLKIRSTKLEDSAMYFCASSLRDRGTSGYTFGSGTRLTVV.

This clonotype was recorded at least ten times. The rearrangement links TRBV27 to TRBJ2-1; 7 positions match TRBD2. Germline CDR1 MNHEY, CDR2 SMNVEV (reference sequence). V trimming: 3 bases; J trimming: 2 bases; junction bases outside the gene matches: 16. The CDR3 has 19 amino acids. The CDR3: CASSFSPGAGENPYNEQFF. CDR3 DNA: TGTGCCAGCAGTTTCAGCCCCGGGGCGGGAGAAAACCCCTACAATGAGCAGTTCTTC.

Worth noting for this clonotype: The germline gene is not matched at one end of the junction; a read error may be the cause. The V and J genes are TRBV5-4 and TRBJ2-1; tentative D call: TRBD1 (6 bases). Germline-derived CDR1 and CDR2 are SGHNT and YYREEE (reference sequence). This CDR3 is 14 amino acids long. The CDR3 loop reads CTSSTPQGYNEQFF. The CDR3 bases are TGTACCAGCAGCACACCACAGGGATACAATGAGCAGTTCTTC.

This chain joins TRBV5-1 and TRBJ2-1, with TRBD2 matching 11 bases. V shed 4 bases, J shed 1 base, and the junction held 7 bases outside the gene matches. Per germline, CDR1 SGHRS and CDR2 YFSETQ. This CDR3 is built from 17 residues. The CDR3 DNA is TGCGCCAGCAGCGATCCCGGGACTAGCGGTTCCTACAATGAGCAGTTCTTC. Amino acid sequence: CASSDPGTSGSYNEQFF. Based on the CDR3 plus reference TRBV5-1 and TRBJ2-1, the full variable domain is KAGVTQTPRYLIKTRGQQVTLSCSPISGHRSVSWYQQTPGQGLQFLFEYFSETQRNKGNFPGRFSGRQFSNSRSEMNVSTLELGDSALYLCASSDPGTSGSYNEQFFGPGTRLTVL.